The 20 T cell receptor beta chains given below trace back to one sample, sequenced in a study of cytomegalovirus exposure and HLA in healthy donors. With 60 Vbeta and 13 Jbeta primers, the PCR was carried out. The assay was immunoSEQ multiplex PCR, and TCRdb's table has in-frame clones only and misses some. Of over 200,000 clones listed, 78% are singletons. The sequencing sample was made of PBMCs. These receptors were collected from a male donor in good health and CMV-seronegative.

This rearrangement joins TRBV2 to TRBJ1-5, with D unresolved. This CDR3 has 13 residues. Trimming left V 2 bases short and J 7 bases short, with 9 bases between. The germline CDR1 and CDR2 sequences are SNHLY and FYNNEI. This CDR3 reads CASSERGGQPQHF. In nucleotides, the CDR3 is TGTGCCAGCAGTGAACGGGGAGGCCAGCCCCAGCATTTT.

This chain joins TRBV9 and TRBJ2-1; 7 bases align to TRBD1. CDR3 length: 17 residues. Trimming took 0 bases from V and 6 from J; bases not matched to a gene: 12. Germline V gives CDR1 SGDLS, CDR2 YYNGEE. The CDR3 nucleotides read TGTGCCAGCAGCGTAGTGTCAGGGGGTATTAACGCCAATGAGCAGTTCTTC. This translates into CASSVVSGGINANEQFF.

The chain recombines TRBV19 with TRBJ1-2, with TRBD1 matching 10 bases. V was clipped by 9 bases and J by 4 bases; unmatched bases: 5. Per germline, CDR1 LNHDA and CDR2 SQIVND (reference sequence). This CDR3 is 13 amino acids long. The CDR3 reads CASDWTGGYGYTF. As DNA, the CDR3 is TGTGCCAGCGATTGGACAGGGGGCTATGGCTACACCTTC.

The chain couples TRBV10-1 to TRBJ2-3; TRBD2 might be the D (5 bases). Germline-derived CDR1 and CDR2 are WNHNN and SYGVQD (reference sequence). Trimming took 5 bases from V and 5 from J, leaving 20 bases between them. The CDR3 sequence is 16 residues long. The CDR3 reads CASSSTRGGYQDTQYF. The CDR3 nucleotides are TGCGCCAGCAGTTCAACTAGAGGAGGCTATCAAGATACGCAGTATTTT.

V gene TRBV11-3 combines with J gene TRBJ2-7; D might be TRBD1 (6 bases). In germline, CDR1 is SGHNT, CDR2 YENEEA. Trimming took 5 bases from V and 3 from J, leaving 11 bases between them. There are 13 residues in the CDR3. The CDR3 reads CASSVVQGYEQYF. In DNA, the CDR3 is TGTGCCAGCAGCGTTGTACAGGGCTACGAGCAGTACTTC.

The chain couples TRBV5-6 to TRBJ2-7; possible D gene TRBD1, 5 bases. The length of the CDR3 is 13 residues. The germline gives CDR1 SGHDT, CDR2 YYEEEE. With 5 bases removed from V and 1 base from J, the gap between germline ends came to 10 bases. As DNA, the CDR3 is TGTGCCAGCAGTGACAGCCCTTCCTACGAGCAGTACTTC. Amino acids: CASSDSPSYEQYF.

V usage is TRBV6-6 and J usage is TRBJ2-5; D is perhaps TRBD2 (5 bases). The ends were cut back, 0 bases at V and 7 bases at J, with 9 bases in the middle. There are 13 residues in the CDR3. Per germline, CDR1 MNHNY and CDR2 SVGAGI (reference sequence). CDR3 DNA: TGTGCCAGCAGTTACTCGTCTCGGGGGACCCAGTACTTC. Translated, it gives CASSYSSRGTQYF.

This sequence joins TRBV7-6 and TRBJ2-1; 9 nucleotides line up with TRBD1. The germline CDR1 and CDR2 sequences are SGHVS and FNYEAQ. V gave up 0 bases and J gave up 5 bases; unmatched junction bases: 5. This CDR3 contains 16 residues. CDR3 nucleotides: TGTGCCAGCAGCTTAGCGGTGTGGGACAGGGACAATGAGCAGTTCTTC. Its translation: CASSLAVWDRDNEQFF.

V is TRBV7-8 and J is TRBJ2-7; D not certain. The CDR3 contains 13 residues. Trimming stripped 5 bases from V and 1 base from J, with 9 bases between. Germline V CDR1 and CDR2: SGHVS, FQNEAQ. The CDR3 sequence: CASSVRGSYEQYF. In DNA, the CDR3 is TGTGCCAGCAGCGTGCGAGGATCCTACGAGCAGTACTTC.

DNA of the CDR3: TGTGCCAGTAGTAAGACCCCCCCAGGGGAGACCCAGTACTTC. Its translation: CASSKTPPGETQYF. The J gene is TRBJ2-5, the V gene TRBV19; a weak D match, TRBD1 (5 bases). The V and J ends lost 4 bases and 5 bases respectively, with 14 bases between them. The V gene's germline CDR1 is LNHDA and CDR2 SQIVND (reference sequence). This CDR3 is 14 amino acids long.

The rearrangement uses TRBV29-1 and TRBJ2-5; 7 bases fit TRBD2. The germline V gene encodes CDR1 SQVTM and CDR2 ANQGSEA. V shed 7 bases and J 2 bases; nucleotides not matched to a gene: 10. The CDR3 is 14 amino acids. CDR3 nucleotide sequence: TGCAGCGCCCATAGACCGGGGGGACAAGAGACCCAGTACTTC. As protein: CSAHRPGGQETQYF.

This chain joins TRBV5-6 and TRBJ1-5; no clear D. V was pared by 3 bases and J by 5 bases, with 21 bases between. CDR3 length equals 17 residues. CDR1 SGHDT and CDR2 YYEEEE come from the germline V gene. CDR3 DNA: TGTGCCAGCAGCTCACGGGTCCCACTTTTCCTCGATCAGCCCCAGCATTTT. The encoded protein is CASSSRVPLFLDQPQHF.

The rearrangement joins TRBV11-2 to TRBJ2-1, with D tentatively TRBD2 (5 bases). The CDR3 extends over 14 amino acids. The V and J ends lost 1 base and 9 bases respectively, with 13 bases between them. Per germline, CDR1 SGHAT and CDR2 FQNNGV. The CDR3 is CASSLGSAGPEQFF. The DNA of the CDR3 is TGTGCCAGCAGCTTAGGTTCGGCGGGTCCTGAGCAGTTCTTC.

The CDR3 loop reads CAISESLLAGTSTDTQYF. The CDR3 region has the DNA TGTGCCATCAGTGAGAGCCTACTAGCGGGTACTAGCACAGATACGCAGTATTTT. The gene calls are TRBV10-3 and TRBJ2-3; 9 bases fit TRBD2. The length of the CDR3 is 18 residues. Germline V gene sequence: CDR1 ENHRY, CDR2 SYGVKD. The V and J ends lost 2 bases and 0 bases, in that order; junction bases with no gene match: 9.

This chain joins TRBV7-3 and TRBJ2-3; 9 bases match TRBD2. This CDR3 has 14 amino acids. V dropped 8 bases and J dropped 1; count of bases not matched to a gene: 4. Germline CDR1 is SGHTA and CDR2 is FQGTGA. CDR3 sequence: CASGIAGGTDTQYF. In nucleotides, the CDR3 is TGTGCCAGCGGCATAGCGGGAGGCACAGATACGCAGTATTTT.

The CDR3 protein is CASSQSETQYF. The CDR3 coding sequence is TGTGCCAGTTCACAATCGGAGACCCAGTACTTC. V usage is TRBV19 and J usage is TRBJ2-5; D is uncertain. The CDR3 loop spans 11 amino acids. V lost 8 bases and J 5 bases, leaving 9 bases between the germline ends. CDR1 and CDR2 (germline): LNHDA, SQIVND (reference sequence).

In this sample, this clone turned up once. This chain uses TRBV27 with TRBJ2-3; D gene unclear. V was trimmed by 10 bases and J by 0 bases, leaving 14 bases between them. Germline V gene sequence: CDR1 MNHEY, CDR2 SMNVEV (reference sequence). The CDR3 contains 14 residues. The chain's CDR3 is CAIALTASTDTQYF. CDR3 in DNA: TGTGCCATCGCCCTAACAGCTAGCACAGATACGCAGTATTTT.

This clone was seen a few times. The gene calls are TRBV29-1 and TRBJ1-1, with TRBD1 matching over 7 bases. Losses at the gene ends were 8 bases for V and 2 bases for J; bases not matched to a gene: 5. The CDR3 is 12 amino acids. Germline V gene sequence: CDR1 SQVTM, CDR2 ANQGSEA. The CDR3 loop reads CSLRQGNTEAFF. CDR3 nucleotides: TGCAGCTTACGACAGGGAAACACTGAAGCTTTCTTT.

The chain has TRBV5-1 and TRBJ2-3; weak D call: TRBD2 (5 bases). The CDR3 extends over 12 amino acids. Deletions cut 3 bases from V and 5 bases from J, with 7 bases between. The V gene's germline CDR1 is SGHRS and CDR2 YFSETQ. The CDR3, as DNA: TGCGCCAGCAGCTCGGAGGTAGATACGCAGTATTTT. Its protein is CASSSEVDTQYF.

This sequence joins TRBV10-3 and TRBJ2-5; TRBD1 matches at 9 bases. The DNA matches TRBJ2-7 better at its end, which makes the J call doubtful. In germline, CDR1 is ENHRY, CDR2 SYGVKD. This CDR3 is built from 16 residues. CDR3 in DNA: TGTGCCATCAGTGAGTCCGACAGGGGGATACCCTACGAGCAGTACTTC. Its translation: CAISESDRGIPYEQYF.